The rows below give T cell receptor beta chains drawn from one sample of a study of T cells in Graves' hyperthyroidism and ophthalmopathy. TCRdb re-called the multiplex PCR reads through MiXCR, storing one row per CDR3 protein. The top ten hold about 8.2% of the sample, which has 600,000 or so distinct CDR3 sequences, roughly 50% seen once. The sequencing input was peripheral blood or thyroid tissue (not recorded which). The source of these receptors is a woman under 30 with Graves' hyperthyroidism. CDR3s include the opening cysteine and the closing phenylalanine or tryptophan. The order of the fields is D gene, J gene, V gene, clone size, CDR3 protein, CDR3 DNA. A D gene is named only where the DNA matches it firmly. Size is omitted from some rows. Given values are once, few, many or a class for expanded clones.

>-|TRBJ2-3|TRBV7-9|-
CASSSSSTDTQYF
TGTGCCAGCAGCTCTTCTAGCACAGATACGCAGTATTTT
>TRBD1|TRBJ1-2|TRBV7-3|-
CASSPDRGTLTNYGYTF
TGTGCCAGCAGTCCAGACAGGGGAACGCTTACTAACTATGGCTACACCTTC
>-|TRBJ1-3|TRBV6-1|few
CASSPRFTARSGNTIYF
TGTGCCAGCAGCCCTCGTTTCACAGCGCGCTCTGGAAACACCATATATTTT
>-|TRBJ2-2|TRBV7-8|few
CASSLYANAGELFF
TGTGCCAGCAGCTTATATGCCAACGCCGGGGAGCTGTTTTTT
>TRBD2|TRBJ2-7|TRBV2|once
CASSELAEPLWF
TGTGCCAGCAGTGAACTAGCGGAGCCCCTGTGGTTC
>TRBD2|TRBJ2-7|TRBV11-2|few
CASSETSGSAYEQYF
TGTGCCAGCAGCGAGACGAGCGGGAGTGCCTACGAGCAGTACTTC
>-|TRBJ1-6|TRBV7-8|few
CASSPRRQNNSPLHF
TGTGCCAGCAGCCCTCGACGGCAGAACAATTCACCCCTCCACTTT
>TRBD1|TRBJ1-2|TRBV25-1|-
CASSFTGTGGVYGYTF
TGTGCCAGCAGTTTCACCGGGACAGGGGGCGTCTATGGCTACACCTTC
>-|TRBJ2-7|TRBV5-6|once
CASSLAGSNSYEQYF
TGTGCCAGCAGCTTGGCCGGTTCCAATTCCTACGAGCAGTACTTC
>-|TRBJ1-2|TRBV29-1|-
CSVEVHSLAWGGYTF
TGCAGCGTTGAAGTTCACAGCTTAGCTTGGGGCGGCTACACCTTC
>-|TRBJ2-5|TRBV20-1|few
CSAAGRPTNQETQYF
TGCAGTGCTGCGGGAAGGCCTACCAACCAAGAGACCCAGTACTTC
>TRBD1|TRBJ1-6|TRBV2|-
CASSWQGAYSPLHF
TGTGCCAGCAGTTGGCAGGGGGCTTATTCACCCCTCCACTTT
>-|TRBJ1-3|TRBV6-5|many
CASSYGLRSHF
TGTGCCAGCAGCTACGGGTTACGAAGCCATTTT
>-|TRBJ2-7|TRBV29-1|-
CSVVSRGYEQYF
TGCAGCGTTGTTAGCAGGGGCTACGAGCAGTACTTC
>-|TRBJ1-5|TRBV10-3|once
CASSYPGAEADQPQHF
TGTGCCAGCAGTTACCCGGGGGCCGAAGCGGATCAGCCCCAGCATTTT
>-|TRBJ1-2|TRBV10-2|many
CASSEEESYGYTF
TGCGCCAGCAGTGAGGAGGAGAGCTATGGCTACACCTTC
>-|TRBJ2-7|TRBV2|-
CASSYLATYEQYF
TGTGCCAGCAGTTATCTAGCGACGTACGAGCAGTACTTC
>-|TRBJ1-5|TRBV2|-
CASSLRFNQPQHF
TGTGCCAGCAGTCTAAGGTTCAATCAGCCCCAGCATTTT
>-|TRBJ1-2|TRBV5-1|-
CASSLDPVNYGYTF
TGCGCCAGCAGCTTGGATCCAGTCAACTATGGCTACACCTTC
>-|TRBJ1-1|TRBV25-1|-
CASRTGQTNTEAFF
TGTGCCAGCAGGACAGGACAGACGAACACTGAAGCTTTCTTT
>-|TRBJ1-1|TRBV10-3|many
CAISDRLTEAFF
TGTGCCATCAGTGACAGGCTCACTGAAGCTTTCTTT
>TRBD2|TRBJ2-1|TRBV25-1|many
CASSELAGGNEQFF
TGTGCCAGCAGTGAACTAGCGGGGGGCAATGAGCAGTTCTTC
>-|TRBJ2-3|TRBV24-1|few
CATSDLGDTQYF
TGTGCCACCAGTGATTTGGGAGATACGCAGTATTTT
>-|TRBJ1-1|TRBV20-1|few
CSAEDSKNTEAFF
TGCAGTGCCGAGGACAGCAAGAACACTGAAGCTTTCTTT
>TRBD1|TRBJ1-4|TRBV7-8|few
CASSLAGGYEKLFF
TGTGCCAGCAGCTTAGCAGGGGGCTATGAAAAACTGTTTTTT
>TRBD1|TRBJ2-6|TRBV2|-
CASTATGAGGANVLTF
TGTGCCAGCACCGCGACAGGGGCGGGGGGGGCCAACGTCCTGACTTTC
>TRBD1|TRBJ1-2|TRBV20-1|few
CSARASDGQGAEGYTF
TGCAGTGCTAGAGCTTCGGACGGACAGGGGGCGGAAGGCTACACCTTC
>-|TRBJ2-7|TRBV15|many
CATSRDVKRTYEQYF
TGTGCCACCAGCAGAGATGTGAAGCGTACCTACGAGCAGTACTTC
>TRBD2|TRBJ2-7|TRBV15|many
CATSRSGTSGPYEQYF
TGTGCCACCAGCCGCTCCGGGACTAGCGGCCCCTACGAGCAGTACTTC
>-|TRBJ1-6|TRBV9|-
CASSQDRYSPLHF
TGTGCCAGCAGCCAAGACCGGTATTCACCCCTCCACTTT
>TRBD1|TRBJ1-6|TRBV7-3|many
CASSATGRKDSPLHF
TGTGCCAGCAGCGCGACAGGGAGAAAGGATTCACCCCTCCACTTT
>-|TRBJ2-2|TRBV7-2|few
CASSVGRLVDTGELFF
TGTGCCAGCAGCGTGGGCCGCCTGGTCGACACCGGGGAGCTGTTTTTT
>TRBD1|TRBJ1-4|TRBV10-3|many
CATRTGGEKLFF
TGTGCCACCCGGACAGGAGGTGAAAAACTGTTTTTT
>TRBD1|TRBJ1-2|TRBV7-9|-
CASSETGGSLYGYTF
TGTGCCAGCAGCGAGACAGGGGGCAGCCTCTATGGCTACACCTTC
>-|TRBJ1-5|TRBV24-1|-
CATSGWGGETQHF
TGTGCCACCAGTGGCTGGGGCGGTGAGACCCAGCATTTT
>TRBD1|TRBJ1-1|TRBV6-1|once
CASSQRTGATEAFF
TGTGCCAGCAGCCAAAGGACAGGGGCGACTGAAGCTTTCTTT
>-|TRBJ2-3|TRBV24-1|-
CATGGNVDTQYF
TGTGCCACCGGAGGAAATGTGGATACGCAGTATTTT
>-|TRBJ1-1|TRBV5-1|-
CASSGQTVRYTEAFF
TGCGCCAGCAGCGGACAGACAGTTCGCTACACTGAAGCTTTCTTT
>-|TRBJ1-2|TRBV7-8|many
CASRSGRGGHGYTF
TGTGCCAGCAGATCTGGTCGCGGTGGGCATGGCTACACCTTC
>-|TRBJ1-3|TRBV19|-
CASSIFLRNTIYF
TGTGCCAGTAGTATTTTCCTCCGGAACACCATATATTTT
>-|TRBJ1-2|TRBV12-3/TRBV12-4|many
CASSFNSINYGYTF
TGTGCCAGCAGTTTTAACAGTATAAACTATGGCTACACCTTC
>TRBD1|TRBJ1-5|TRBV11-1|-
CASSLPQGQTGNQPQHF
TGTGCCAGCAGCTTGCCTCAGGGACAGACGGGCAATCAGCCCCAGCATTTT
>-|TRBJ2-5|TRBV2|many
CASSGNTGSQETQYF
TGTGCCAGCAGTGGTAATACAGGAAGCCAAGAGACCCAGTACTTC
>-|TRBJ2-7|TRBV2|many
CASTLISEQYF
TGTGCCAGCACCCTCATCTCCGAGCAGTACTTC
>-|TRBJ2-5|TRBV20-1|-
CSARDRAVQETQYF
TGCAGTGCTAGAGATCGAGCGGTTCAAGAGACCCAGTACTTC
>-|TRBJ2-2|TRBV15|-
CATSRDRRRGNTGELFF
TGTGCCACCAGCAGAGATCGGCGCAGGGGAAACACCGGGGAGCTGTTTTTT
>-|TRBJ1-1|TRBV6-5|-
CASSFDTELNTEAFF
TGTGCCAGCAGTTTTGACACAGAGTTGAACACTGAAGCTTTCTTT
>-|TRBJ1-5|TRBV29-1|few
CSVEAGGQPQHF
TGCAGCGTTGAAGCGGGAGGGCAGCCCCAGCATTTT
>-|TRBJ2-2|TRBV11-2|-
CASSLDLPIGGIGELFF
TGTGCCAGCAGCTTAGATCTTCCGATCGGCGGTATCGGGGAGCTGTTTTTT
>-|TRBJ2-5|TRBV6-5|few
CASRQAETEETQYF
TGTGCCAGCAGACAGGCAGAGACAGAAGAGACCCAGTACTTC
>-|TRBJ2-7|TRBV7-2|many
CASSFGQRYEQYF
TGTGCCAGCAGCTTCGGACAGAGATACGAGCAGTACTTC
>TRBD2|TRBJ2-7|TRBV24-1|-
CASSFRGRVYEQYF
TGTGCCAGCAGTTTCCGCGGGAGGGTCTACGAGCAGTACTTC